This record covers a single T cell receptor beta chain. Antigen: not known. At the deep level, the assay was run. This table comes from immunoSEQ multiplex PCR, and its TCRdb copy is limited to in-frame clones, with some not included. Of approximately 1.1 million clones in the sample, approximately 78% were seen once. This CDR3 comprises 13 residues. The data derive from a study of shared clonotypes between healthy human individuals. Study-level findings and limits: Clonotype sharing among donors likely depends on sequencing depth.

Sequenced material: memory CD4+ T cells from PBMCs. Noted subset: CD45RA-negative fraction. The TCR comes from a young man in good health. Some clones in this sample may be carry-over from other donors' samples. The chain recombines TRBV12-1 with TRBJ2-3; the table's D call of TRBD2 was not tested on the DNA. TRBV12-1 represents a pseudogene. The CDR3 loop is CASTKPSTDTQYF. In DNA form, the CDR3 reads TGTGCCAGCACGAAGCCCAGCACAGATACGCAGTATTTT.